The next 4 T cell receptor beta chains were all read from a single sample in a study of T cells expressing NK-cell markers. TCRdb re-called the 5' RACE reads and catalogs CDR3 proteins one per entry, DNA excluded. In total, the table holds about 550,000 distinct CDR3 sequences. The sequencing input was blood T cells: a sorted CD56 or NKG2C T cell subset, CD4+ or CD8+ T cells, or bulk PBMC T cells (not recorded which). The receptors come from a man aged 18 to 35 in good health.

This chain links TRBV5-1 with TRBJ2-5. Germline loops: CDR1 SGHRS, CDR2 YFSETQ. CDR3 size: 16 residues. The CDR3 reads CASSYDLGSTRETQYF. The full variable domain, its missing parts supplied by reference TRBV5-1 and TRBJ2-5, is KAGVTQTPRYLIKTRGQQVTLSCSPISGHRSVSWYQQTPGQGLQFLFEYFSETQRNKGNFPGRFSGRQFSNSRSEMNVSTLELGDSALYLCASSYDLGSTRETQYFGPGTRLLVL.

The chain is built from TRBV7-3 and TRBJ2-5; TCRdb's D call of TRBD1 is untestable without DNA. Germline V gene sequence: CDR1 SGHTA, CDR2 FQGTGA. The CDR3 has 16 amino acids. CDR3 protein: CASSSSSGTVWETQYF.

The chain links TRBV5-1 to TRBJ2-7; with no DNA, the TCRdb D assignment of TRBD2 cannot be verified. The CDR3 runs to 18 residues. From germline, CDR1 is SGHRS and CDR2 YFSETQ. The CDR3: CASSGAGLPGLLPYEQYF. Supplemented by reference TRBV5-1 and TRBJ2-7, the full variable domain reads KAGVTQTPRYLIKTRGQQVTLSCSPISGHRSVSWYQQTPGQGLQFLFEYFSETQRNKGNFPGRFSGRQFSNSRSEMNVSTLELGDSALYLCASSGAGLPGLLPYEQYFGPGTRLTVT.

This chain connects TRBV28 to TRBJ2-3; TCRdb's assignment of TRBD1 cannot be checked, as there is no DNA. The CDR3 contains 11 residues. Germline V gene data show CDR1 as MDHEN and CDR2 as SYDVKM. The CDR3 reads CATSTRGTQYF.